Below, one T cell receptor beta chain is given with its context. Gene and germline names: mouse. The CDR3 is cut off 1 residue early in the read; its end comes from the germline J gene. This CDR3 region has 16 residues. CDR1 is NSQYPW and CDR2 is LRSPGD in the germline V gene (reference sequence). V dropped 0 bases and J dropped 0; count of bases not matched to a gene: 0. This specimen comes from a study of tissue T cells after allogeneic stem cell transplantation. TCRdb's table, derived via immunoSEQ multiplex PCR, lists solely in-frame clones and lacks some. The sample yields about 20,000 clones, about 70% seen once.

This chain joins TRBV1 and TRBJ2-1, with 9 bases aligning to TRBD2. The TCR originated in a female BALB/c mouse in good health. For the strain, the MHC haplotype given is H2-d. Sequencing was done on a sample of spleen. This CDR3 reads CTCSAELGGNYAEQFF. CDR3 DNA, as far as it was read: TGCACCTGCAGTGCAGAACTGGGGGGTAACTATGCTGAGCAGTTC.